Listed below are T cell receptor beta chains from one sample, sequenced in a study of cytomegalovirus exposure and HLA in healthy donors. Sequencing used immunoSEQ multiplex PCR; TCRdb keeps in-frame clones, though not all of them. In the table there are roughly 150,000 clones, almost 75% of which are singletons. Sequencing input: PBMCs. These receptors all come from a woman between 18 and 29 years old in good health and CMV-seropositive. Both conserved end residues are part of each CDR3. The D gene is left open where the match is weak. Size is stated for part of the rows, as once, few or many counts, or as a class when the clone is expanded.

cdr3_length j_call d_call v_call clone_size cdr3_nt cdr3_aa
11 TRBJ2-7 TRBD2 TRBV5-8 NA TGCGGGACGGGGGGGAGCTACGAGCAGTACTTC CGTGGSYEQYF
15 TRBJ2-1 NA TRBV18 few TGTGCCAGCTCACCTGCAGGATACTCCTACAATGAGCAGTTCTTC CASSPAGYSYNEQFF
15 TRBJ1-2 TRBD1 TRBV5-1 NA TGCGCCAGCAGCCCAGGGACAGGGAAAAACTATGGCTACACCTTC CASSPGTGKNYGYTF
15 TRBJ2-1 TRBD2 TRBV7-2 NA TGTGCCAGCAGCTTATCTAGCGGTTCCTACAATGAGCAGTTCTTC CASSLSSGSYNEQFF
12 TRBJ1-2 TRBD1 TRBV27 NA TGTGCCAGCAGTGGGACAGGGATTGGCTACACCTTC CASSGTGIGYTF
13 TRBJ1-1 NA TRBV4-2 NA TGTGCCAGCAGCCCAGATGGGGCGAATGGGGCTTTCTTT CASSPDGANGAFF
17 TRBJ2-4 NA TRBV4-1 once TGCGCCAGCAGCCGCCTTTCCGAGGGGGGGGCCAAAAACATTCAGTACTTC CASSRLSEGGAKNIQYF
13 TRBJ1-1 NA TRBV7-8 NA TGTGCCAGCAGCTTAGTTATGAACACTGAAGCTTTCTTT CASSLVMNTEAFF
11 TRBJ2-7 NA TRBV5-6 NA TGTGCCAGCAGCTCAGACTACGAGCAGTACTTC CASSSDYEQYF
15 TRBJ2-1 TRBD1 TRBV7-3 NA TGTGCCAGCAGCACCCAGGGACAGGGGAGGAATGAGCAGTTCTTC CASSTQGQGRNEQFF
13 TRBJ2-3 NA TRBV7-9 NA TGTGCCAGCAGCAGACAGCTCACAGATACGCAGTATTTT CASSRQLTDTQYF
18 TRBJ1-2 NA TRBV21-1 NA TGTGCCAGCAGCAAAGGATCCAGGGGGAGGTCGAACCAAATTGGCTACACCTTC CASSKGSRGRSNQIGYTF
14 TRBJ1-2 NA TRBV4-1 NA TGCGCCAGCAGCCTACCCGGACAGCGAATGGGCTACACCTTC CASSLPGQRMGYTF
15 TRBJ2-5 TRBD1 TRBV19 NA TGTGCCAGTAGAAGACAGGGGAGGCAGGAAGAGACCCAGTACTTC CASRRQGRQEETQYF
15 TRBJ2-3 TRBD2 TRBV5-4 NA TGTGCCAGCAGCTTTAGCGGGGGGGATACAGATACGCAGTATTTT CASSFSGGDTDTQYF
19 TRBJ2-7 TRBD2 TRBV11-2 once TGTGCCAGCAGCTTAGGGGGTACTAGCGGGGGGCCGGTGGACTACGAGCAGTACTTC CASSLGGTSGGPVDYEQYF
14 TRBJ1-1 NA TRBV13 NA TGTGCCAGCAGATGGGGGGGTCGGTTGACTGAAGCTTTCTTT CASRWGGRLTEAFF
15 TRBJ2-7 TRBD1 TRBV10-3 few TGTGCCATCAGTGGGGGGGACAGGAGCTCCTACGAGCAGTACTTC CAISGGDRSSYEQYF
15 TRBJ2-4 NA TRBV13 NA TGTGCCAGCAGCTTAGGATGGAGTCAGACAAACATTCAGTACTTC CASSLGWSQTNIQYF
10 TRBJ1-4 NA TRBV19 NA TGTGCCAGTGGGGGCGAGAAACTGTTTTTT CASGGEKLFF
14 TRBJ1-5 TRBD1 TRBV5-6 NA TGTGCCAGCAGCCGAGGACAGGGTGGGCAGCCCCAGCATTTT CASSRGQGGQPQHF
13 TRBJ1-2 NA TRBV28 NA TGTGCCAGCACCTTGCGGGGAAGTATGGGCTACACCTTC CASTLRGSMGYTF
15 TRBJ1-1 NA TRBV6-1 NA TGTGCCAGCAGTGCGGAGGGGCCCACCCACACTGAAGCTTTCTTT CASSAEGPTHTEAFF
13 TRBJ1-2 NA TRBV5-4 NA TGTGCCAGCAGCTTGGACAGGGACTATGGCTACACCTTC CASSLDRDYGYTF
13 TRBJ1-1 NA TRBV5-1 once TGCGCCAGCAGCTTCGACAGTAACACTGAAGCTTTCTTT CASSFDSNTEAFF
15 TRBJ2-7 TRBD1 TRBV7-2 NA TGTGCCAGCAGCCTCGACAGGGGAGGCCCCTACGAGCAGTACTTC CASSLDRGGPYEQYF
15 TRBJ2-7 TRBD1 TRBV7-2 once TGTGCCAGCAGCCCACGACAGGGGCTCTCCTACGAGCAGTACTTC CASSPRQGLSYEQYF
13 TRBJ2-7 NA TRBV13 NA TGTGCCAGCACCCAGCCAGGTTTAGACGAGCAGTACTTC CASTQPGLDEQYF
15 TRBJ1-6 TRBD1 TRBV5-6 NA TGTGCCAGCAGCTTCGGACAGGTCCTTAATTCACCCCTCCACTTT CASSFGQVLNSPLHF
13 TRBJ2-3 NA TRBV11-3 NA TGTGCCAGCAGCTCCGGGGTTACAGATACGCAGTATTTT CASSSGVTDTQYF
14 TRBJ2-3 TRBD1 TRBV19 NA TGTGCCAGTAGACAGACAGGGTCATGGGATACGCAGTATTTT CASRQTGSWDTQYF
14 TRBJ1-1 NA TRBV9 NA TGTGCCAGCAGCGTAGGAGGGCAGCGCACTGAAGCTTTCTTT CASSVGGQRTEAFF
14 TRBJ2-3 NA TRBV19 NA TGTGCCAGTAGTAATTGGAGAGCCACAGATACGCAGTATTTT CASSNWRATDTQYF
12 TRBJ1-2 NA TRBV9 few TGTGCCAGCAGAAACAGGGTCCGTGGCTACACCTTC CASRNRVRGYTF
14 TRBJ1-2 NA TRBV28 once TGTGCCAGCACCCGCGGAGGATTCGTCTATGGCTACACCTTC CASTRGGFVYGYTF
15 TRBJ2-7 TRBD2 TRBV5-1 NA TGCGCCAGCAGCTTGGCGGGGGGGAGCTCCTACGAGCAGTACTTC CASSLAGGSSYEQYF
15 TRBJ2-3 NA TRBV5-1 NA TGCGCCAGCAGACTTGGGGGGACTCCCTTGGATACGCAGTATTTT CASRLGGTPLDTQYF
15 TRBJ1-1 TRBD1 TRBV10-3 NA TGTGCCATCAGCGGACAGGGGGTAACGAACACTGAAGCTTTCTTT CAISGQGVTNTEAFF
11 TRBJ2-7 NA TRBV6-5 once TGTGCCAGCAGTTACAGCAACGAGCAGTACTTC CASSYSNEQYF
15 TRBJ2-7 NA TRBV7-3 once TGTGCCAGCAGCCCCGGGGTAGCGTGGTCCTACGAGCAGTACTTC CASSPGVAWSYEQYF
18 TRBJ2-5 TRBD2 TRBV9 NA TGTGCCAGCAGCGCGAGGACTAGCGGGGGGGGACCTCAAGAGACCCAGTACTTC CASSARTSGGGPQETQYF
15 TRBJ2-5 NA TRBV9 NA TGTGCCAGCAGCGTAGCGGGGGAAGTTCGGGAGACCCAGTACTTC CASSVAGEVRETQYF
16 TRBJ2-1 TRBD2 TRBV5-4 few TGTGCCAGCAGCTTAGCTGGTGGCGGGGGGCGCAATGAGCAGTTCTTC CASSLAGGGGRNEQFF
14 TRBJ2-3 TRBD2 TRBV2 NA TGTGCCAGCATCGGGGGGTTCGCCACAGATACGCAGTATTTT CASIGGFATDTQYF
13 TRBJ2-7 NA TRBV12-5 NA TGTGCTAGTGGTTTTCAGGGGCAATACGAGCAGTACTTC CASGFQGQYEQYF
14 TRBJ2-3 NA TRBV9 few TGTGCCAGCAGCGTAGCCAGGGGGGTAGATACGCAGTATTTT CASSVARGVDTQYF
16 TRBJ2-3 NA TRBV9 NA TGTGCCAGCAGCCCCCTGAGCGGGCTGCGACCAGATACGCAGTATTTT CASSPLSGLRPDTQYF
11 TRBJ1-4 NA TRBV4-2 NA TGTGCCAGCAGCCAAGGGCGGGACCTGTTTTTT CASSQGRDLFF
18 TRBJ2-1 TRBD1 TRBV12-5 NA TGTGCTAGTGGTTTGGTACTAGGTGGGGCAGGGGGTGACAATGAGCAGTTCTTC CASGLVLGGAGGDNEQFF
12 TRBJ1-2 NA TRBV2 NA TGTGCCAGCAGGGAGGGGAACTATGGCTACACCTTC CASREGNYGYTF
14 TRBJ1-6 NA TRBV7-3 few TGTGCCAGCAGCATTACAGGGTTTGATTCACCCCTCCACTTT CASSITGFDSPLHF
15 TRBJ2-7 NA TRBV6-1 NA TGTGCCAGCAGTGAAGGTGGGGCTTCATCCTACGAGCAGTACTTC CASSEGGASSYEQYF